This T cell receptor (beta chain) was sequenced for a study of human T cells and chemical hapten exposure. There are many counts of this clonotype. TCRdb used MiXCR to reprocess the 5' RACE reads, holding one entry per CDR3 protein. This sample carries 120,000 to 150,000 distinct CDR3 sequences, approximately 4% of them seen once, and the ten largest clones take over 1.3%. Sequencing started from total RNA isolated from unfractionated whole blood. Germline CDR1 MNHEY, CDR2 SVGAGI. V shed 4 bases and J shed 0 bases, with 15 bases lying between them. The CDR3 runs to 16 residues. V and J are TRBV6-5 and TRBJ2-5; possibly TRBD1 for D (5 bases). The receptor was derived from a female donor in good health. The chain's CDR3 is CASSFHSSGNQETQYF. The CDR3 DNA follows: TGTGCCAGCAGTTTCCACTCGTCAGGGAACCAAGAGACCCAGTACTTC.